The 6 T cell receptor beta chains below were found in one sample sequenced in a study of blood T cells in healthy people across ages. Alongside a J-beta primer mix, a sample-barcoded 5' primer served in a second PCR lasting about 7 to 11 cycles. TCRdb reprocessed the 5' RACE reads via MiXCR and lists one record per CDR3 protein. Of about 500,000 distinct CDR3 sequences listed, around 24% are singletons. These data were also reused for a study on T cells of mothers and their children.

Sequencing used blood. The receptors stem from a boy between 10 and 17 years old in good health.

This rearrangement joins TRBV6-2 or TRBV6-3 to TRBJ2-7; TRBD1 aligns across 10 bases. This CDR3 is built from 15 residues. Germline V gene sequence: CDR1 MNHEY, CDR2 SVGEGT. Germline trimming cut 7 bases from V and 5 bases from J; bases unmatched to any gene: 11. The CDR3 loop is CASNTFRQGAHEQYF. The CDR3 nucleotides are TGTGCCAGCAACACCTTTAGACAGGGGGCTCACGAGCAGTACTTC.

This clonotype was counted many times. The V gene is TRBV28, the J gene TRBJ1-4; TRBD1 aligns across 7 bases. V was pared by 6 bases and J by 0 bases, with 16 bases of the junction left unmatched. Germline V gene sequence: CDR1 MDHEN, CDR2 SYDVKM. This CDR3 has 19 residues. The CDR3 protein is CASSWGDSWYSATNEKLFF. CDR3 in DNA: TGTGCCAGCAGCTGGGGGGACAGTTGGTATTCCGCAACTAATGAAAAACTGTTTTTT.

J is TRBJ2-1 and V is TRBV12-3 or TRBV12-4, with 9 nucleotides matching TRBD2. This CDR3 has 15 amino acids. V shed 6 bases, J shed 1 base, and the junction held 4 bases outside the gene matches. CDR3 residues: CASRVAGESYNEQFF. For the CDR3, the DNA is TGTGCCAGCAGAGTAGCGGGGGAGTCCTACAATGAGCAGTTCTTC.

This clonotype was detected a few times. J is TRBJ2-7 and V is TRBV20-1; TRBD2 aligns across 8 bases. The trim removed 4 bases at V and 0 bases at J, leaving 8 bases unmatched. The V gene's germline CDR1 is DFQATT and CDR2 SNEGSKA (reference sequence). This CDR3 is 15 amino acids long. The CDR3 coding sequence is TGCAGTGCTAAGGGGTCTCGGGAGGGCTCCTACGAGCAGTACTTC. Translated, it gives CSAKGSREGSYEQYF.

The chain couples TRBV28 to TRBJ2-1; D remains ambiguous. V lost 6 bases and J lost 14, with 20 bases in between. The length of the CDR3 is 13 residues. Germline V lookup: CDR1 MDHEN, CDR2 SYDVKM. CDR3 nucleotide sequence: TGTGCCAGCAGCAACAAAGAACTCCGGGCGGAGTTCTTC. It encodes CASSNKELRAEFF.

Here the CDR3 DNA reads TGTGCCAGCAGCGCCCTTGGGGTGTCGATGAGGCTGTTTTTT. This codes for CASSALGVSMRLFF. The rearrangement uses TRBV11-2 and TRBJ2-2; D is ambiguous. Trimming removed 5 bases from V and 13 bases from J, with 20 bases in between. The CDR3 contains 14 residues. Looked up from germline, CDR1 is SGHAT and CDR2 is FQNNGV.